Given below is one T cell receptor (beta chain) in context. This table comes from immunoSEQ multiplex PCR, and its TCRdb copy is limited to in-frame clones, with some not included. The table lists around 11,000 clones, roughly 89% of them singletons. This sample is drawn from a study of T cell clonotyping in hematopoietic cell transplantation. Germline V CDR1 and CDR2: GTSNPN, SVGIG (reference sequence). Trimming cost V 0 bases and J 4 bases, with 7 bases left between them. This CDR3 is 13 amino acids long. This chain links TRBV30 with TRBJ1-5, with D unclear. This sample comprised PBMCs, obtained 100 days after allogeneic stem cell transplant. The origin of this receptor is a female patient between 55 and 75 years old who had an allogeneic stem cell transplant from an unrelated donor, so the T cells may come from the graft donor. Some clones in this sample may be carry-over from other donors' samples. The CDR3 here is CAWSVSENQPQHF. In DNA form, the CDR3 reads TGTGCCTGGAGTGTATCGGAGAATCAGCCCCAGCATTTT.